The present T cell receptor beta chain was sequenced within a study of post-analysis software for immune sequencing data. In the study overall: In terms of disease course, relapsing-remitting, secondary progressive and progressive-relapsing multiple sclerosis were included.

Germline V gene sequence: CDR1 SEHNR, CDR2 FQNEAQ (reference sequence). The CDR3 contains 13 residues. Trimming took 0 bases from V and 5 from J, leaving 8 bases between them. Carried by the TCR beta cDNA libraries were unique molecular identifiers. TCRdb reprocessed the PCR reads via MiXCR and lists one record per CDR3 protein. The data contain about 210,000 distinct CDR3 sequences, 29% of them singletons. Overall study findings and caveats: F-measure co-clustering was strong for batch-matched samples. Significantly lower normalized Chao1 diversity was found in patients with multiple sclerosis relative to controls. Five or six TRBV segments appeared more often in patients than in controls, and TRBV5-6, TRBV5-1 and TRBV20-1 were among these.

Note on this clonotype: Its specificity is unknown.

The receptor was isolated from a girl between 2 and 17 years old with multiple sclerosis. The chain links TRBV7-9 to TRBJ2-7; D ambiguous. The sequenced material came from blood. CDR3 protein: CASSLAGSDEQYF. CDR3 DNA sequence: TGTGCCAGCAGCTTAGCTGGGTCAGACGAGCAGTACTTC.